Listed below are T cell receptor beta chains from one sample, sequenced in a study of blood T cell repertoires in COVID-19. The assay was immunoSEQ multiplex PCR, and TCRdb's table has in-frame clones only and misses some. This table has around 300,000 clones, roughly 90% appearing once. Sequencing was done on a sample of peripheral blood. The receptors shown here come from a man over 45 with acute or convalescent COVID-19. The conserved cysteine and the conserved F or W are not part of the CDR3 here. Each record gives: V gene, CDR3 protein.

V: TRBV19
CDR3: ASRLPGGPGGTEAF

V: TRBV7-6
CDR3: ASSLNRGLRNEQY

V: TRBV5-5
CDR3: ASSFPGQPQH

V: TRBV7-9
CDR3: ASSPLRTGYNSPLH

V: TRBV30
CDR3: AWSRGSNTEAF

V: TRBV6-1
CDR3: ASSEWEGSLSNYGYT

V: TRBV6-6
CDR3: ASSYGTANTEAF

V: TRBV14
CDR3: ASSQPYRGKQETQY

V: TRBV24-1
CDR3: ATSDSQGIGELF

V: TRBV30
CDR3: AWSVRGQGASNQPQH

V: TRBV10-1
CDR3: ASSELQAENTGELF

V: TRBV2
CDR3: ASAKDRRYGYT

V: TRBV4-1
CDR3: ASSPRGKEANTEAF

V: TRBV7-3
CDR3: ASSLRKGQGNNEQF

V: TRBV19
CDR3: ASSPARTASGNTIY

V: TRBV7-3
CDR3: ASSPGGVTDTQY

V: TRBV12-5
CDR3: ASGLVRTGSVGFGNQPQH

V: TRBV6-1
CDR3: ASSEQGNTGELF

V: TRBV18
CDR3: ASSPRGGPYEQY

V: TRBV12-3/TRBV12-4
CDR3: ASSGDGYQPQH

V: TRBV19
CDR3: ASIGDREQF

V: TRBV19
CDR3: ASSPRSYQETQY